The 27 T cell receptor beta chains below come from one sample, sequenced in a study of regulatory T cells in long-lasting Graves disease. TCR beta libraries were built with iRepertoire HTBI primers and Arm-PCR of CDR3 regions. TCRdb re-called the multiplex PCR reads through MiXCR, storing one row per CDR3 protein. Here the sample spans 350,000 to 500,000 distinct CDR3 sequences, around 15% being singletons. Noted time point: newly diagnosed GD, antithyroid drugs for less than 3 months. Preparation of the TCR library used RNA extracted from PBMCs. The data also belong to a second study, concerning T cells in Graves' hyperthyroidism and ophthalmopathy.

Here the sequenced sample was peripheral blood mononuclear cells (PBMCs), taken at new diagnosis, from a patient treated with antithyroid drugs. These receptor sequences come from a woman aged 45-59 years with Graves disease.

This chain uses TRBV6-5 with TRBJ2-7; a weak D match, TRBD2 (5 bases). CDR1 and CDR2 from the germline V gene are MNHEY and SVGAGI. Trimming shortened V by 4 bases and J by 3 bases, and 16 bases separated the two germline ends. CDR3 length equals 15 residues. CDR3 coding DNA: TGTGCCAGCAGTTTGGACGTCCCGAGGGACTACGAGCAGTACTTC. It codes for CASSLDVPRDYEQYF.

The V and J genes are TRBV5-1 and TRBJ2-1, with TRBD1 as a possible D gene (5 bases). The V gene lost 4 bases and the J gene lost 3 bases, with 14 bases spanning the gap. CDR1 and CDR2 from the germline V gene are SGHRS and YFSETQ. This CDR3 contains 15 residues. DNA of the CDR3: TGCGCCAGCAGCACCTCCAGGGCACGCTACAATGAGCAGTTCTTC. Translated, it gives CASSTSRARYNEQFF.

At least ten counts were recorded for this clonotype. The chain is built from TRBV5-5 and TRBJ1-2; D is unresolved. The V end lost 1 base, the J end lost 3 bases, and 7 bases lay between the germline ends. The CDR3 has 13 residues. Germline-derived CDR1 and CDR2 are SGHKS and YYEKEE (reference sequence). The CDR3 bases are TGTGCCAGCAGCTTGTTTCTGGACTATGGCTACACCTTC. This sequence encodes CASSLFLDYGYTF.

Points on this clonotype: A much larger clone sits a single nucleotide away, making a read error possible. V and J are TRBV2 and TRBJ1-2; D is perhaps TRBD1 (5 bases). The CDR3 extends over 17 amino acids. Germline V CDR1 and CDR2: SNHLY, FYNNEI. V dropped 4 bases and J dropped 4 bases, with 22 bases sitting between them. CDR3 residues: CASSAVRQPTRSYGYTF. CDR3 DNA: TGTGCCAGCAGTGCTGTGAGACAGCCCACTAGAAGCTATGGCTACACCTTC. The whole variable domain, remainder taken from reference TRBV2 and TRBJ1-2, is EPEVTQTPSHQVTQMGQEVILRCVPISNHLYFYWYRQILGQKVEFLVSFYNNEISEKSEIFDDQFSVERPDGSNFTLKIRSTKLEDSAMYFCASSAVRQPTRSYGYTFGSGTRLTVV.

The sample holds a few counts of this clonotype. The rearrangement joins TRBV7-9 to TRBJ1-3; perhaps TRBD1 as D (5 bases). The V and J ends lost 3 bases and 2 bases respectively, with 14 bases between them. Germline V gives CDR1 SEHNR, CDR2 FQNEAQ (reference sequence). This CDR3 has 16 amino acids. The CDR3 sequence: CASSFGGPAAGNTIYF. The CDR3 nucleotides are TGTGCCAGCAGCTTCGGGGGACCCGCGGCTGGAAACACCATATATTTT.

Turning to this clonotype: This could be a read error, since a much larger clone is one nucleotide away. The chain is built from TRBV28 and TRBJ2-1, with a possible D match to TRBD2 (5 bases). The CDR3 has 16 amino acids. Germline CDR1 is MDHEN and CDR2 is SYDVKM. V lost 5 bases, J lost 5 bases, and 19 bases lay in between. The CDR3 here is CASSELGPRLNNEQFF. CDR3 DNA sequence: TGTGCCAGCAGTGAACTGGGCCCTCGACTAAACAATGAGCAGTTCTTC.

This clonotype was picked up many times. The V gene is TRBV28, the J gene TRBJ2-2; maybe TRBD2 (5 bases). Germline V CDR1 and CDR2: MDHEN, SYDVKM. CDR3 size: 17 residues. Trimming shortened V by 4 bases and J by 1 base, and 16 bases separated the two germline ends. The CDR3 DNA reads TGTGCCAGCAGTTCAACTAGTCGATTCTTGAACACCGGGGAGCTGTTTTTT. This encodes CASSSTSRFLNTGELFF. Full variable domain (missing parts from reference TRBV28 and TRBJ2-2): DVKVTQSSRYLVKRTGEKVFLECVQDMDHENMFWYRQDPGLGLRLIYFSYDVKMKEKGDIPEGYSVSREKKERFSLILESASTNQTSMYLCASSSTSRFLNTGELFFGEGSRLTVL.

The table lists this clonotype with many counts. V and J are TRBV5-5 and TRBJ2-1, with D tentatively TRBD1 (5 bases). The CDR3 runs 17 residues. The V gene lost 0 bases and the J gene lost 0 bases, with 13 bases spanning the gap. Germline assignment: CDR1 SGHKS and CDR2 YYEKEE (reference sequence). CDR3 sequence: CASSLGQGLSSYNEQFF. CDR3 bases: TGTGCCAGCAGCTTGGGCCAGGGCTTAAGCTCCTACAATGAGCAGTTCTTC.

The genes are TRBV7-9 and TRBJ1-1; D unresolved. V gave up 6 bases and J gave up 0 bases, with 11 bases separating them. The CDR3 is 14 amino acids. The germline V gene has CDR1 SEHNR and CDR2 FQNEAQ (reference sequence). The CDR3 sequence is CASSRPKVNTEAFF. The CDR3 DNA reads as TGTGCCAGCAGTCGGCCAAAAGTGAACACTGAAGCTTTCTTT.

This clonotype was picked up a small number of times. The gene calls are TRBV5-1 and TRBJ2-5; no clear D. Germline V gene sequence: CDR1 SGHRS, CDR2 YFSETQ. Trimming pared 3 bases from V and 0 bases from J, leaving 15 bases between. CDR3 length equals 16 residues. The CDR3 DNA is TGCGCCAGCAGCTCCCTCGGAGCTACGTACCAAGAGACCCAGTACTTC. It codes for CASSSLGATYQETQYF.

This clonotype was detected many times. V is TRBV20-1 and J is TRBJ2-7, with 12 bases identical to TRBD2. After removal of 1 base from V and 0 bases from J, the junction contained 4 bases not matched to a gene. Germline V gives CDR1 DFQATT, CDR2 SNEGSKA (reference sequence). This CDR3 contains 16 residues. CDR3: CSARAPTSGSSYEQYF. Written as DNA, the CDR3 is TGCAGTGCTAGAGCTCCGACTAGCGGGAGCTCCTACGAGCAGTACTTC.

This clonotype has only a few counts. The rearrangement uses TRBV7-2 and TRBJ1-6; D unclear. CDR1 and CDR2 from the germline V gene are SGHTA and FQGNSA. This CDR3 is built from 12 residues. Deletions cut 0 bases from V and 12 bases from J, with 6 bases between. CDR3 nucleotide sequence: TGTGCCAGCAGCTTAGCGGCTGAACCCCTCCACTTT. It codes for CASSLAAEPLHF.

This clonotype was counted a few times. This chain uses TRBV3-1 with TRBJ1-4, with TRBD1 identical over 8 bases. Germline lookup yields CDR1 LGHDT and CDR2 YNNKEL (reference sequence). Unmatched junction bases numbered 5, after V lost 0 bases and J lost 5 bases. The CDR3 has 16 amino acids. The CDR3 spells CASSQDSGTGNEKLFF. The CDR3 nucleotides read TGTGCCAGCAGCCAAGACTCCGGGACAGGAAATGAAAAACTGTTTTTT.

This clonotype was seen a few times. The DNA for the CDR3 is TGTGCCAGCAGTGAGCCAGGGGGCTTTGGCTACACCTTC. This translates into CASSEPGGFGYTF. J is TRBJ1-2 and V is TRBV6-4, with TRBD1 matching over 8 bases. The CDR3 sequence is 13 residues long. Per the germline V gene, CDR1 is MRHNA and CDR2 is SNTAGT. Trimming removed 3 bases from V and 7 bases from J; junction bases left unmatched: 4.

This clonotype has ten or more counts. The V gene is TRBV13, the J gene TRBJ2-3; 10 nucleotides align to TRBD2. Germline values: CDR1 PRHDT, CDR2 FYEKMQ (reference sequence). CDR3 length: 15 residues. The junction had 10 bases not matched to a gene; V was cut back by 10 bases and J by 3 bases. CDR3 bases: TGTGCCACCTTAGCGGGAGGCGGTAGGACAGATACGCAGTATTTT. It codes for CATLAGGGRTDTQYF.

The chain links TRBV6-1 to TRBJ1-3; D unclear. This CDR3 is 11 amino acids long. V was clipped by 6 bases and J by 6 bases, with 6 bases between them. Germline CDR1 and CDR2: MNHNS and SASEGT. CDR3 DNA sequence: TGTGCCAGCAGAAGTCCAAACACCATATATTTT. It yields the protein CASRSPNTIYF.

In DNA form, the CDR3 reads TGTGCCATCCAGAGCAACTCCAACCTCCAGAGCAACCAACTAGCGGGAGGGCCAGATACGCAGTATTTT. Its translation: CAIQSNSNLQSNQLAGGPDTQYF. The chain recombines TRBV10-3 with TRBJ2-3, with 13 bases that match TRBD2. V lost 8 bases and J lost 4; bases outside the gene matches: 30. The CDR3 has 23 residues. Germline V gene lookup returns CDR1 ENHRY and CDR2 SYGVKD.

For this clonotype: A much bigger clone sits one base away, suggesting this may be a read error. The V gene is TRBV11-2, the J gene TRBJ2-1; the D gene could be TRBD1 or TRBD2 (6 bases each). The CDR3 covers 13 residues. CDR1 SGHAT and CDR2 FQNNGV come from the germline V gene. The CDR3 region has the DNA TGTGCCAGCAGCTTAAGGGGGAGGAATGGGCAGTTCTTC. This sequence encodes CASSLRGRNGQFF. Full variable domain (missing parts from reference TRBV11-2 and TRBJ2-1): EAGVAQSPRYKIIEKRQSVAFWCNPISGHATLYWYQQILGQGPKLLIQFQNNGVVDDSQLPKDRFSAERLKGVDSTLKIQPAKLEDSAVYLCASSLRGRNGQFFGPGTRLTVL.

This clonotype has ten or more counts. J is TRBJ2-1 and V is TRBV27, with 12 bases matching TRBD2. V lost 3 bases, J lost 9 bases, and 15 bases stayed unmatched. CDR1 is MNHEY, CDR2 SMNVEV, per germline (reference sequence). This CDR3 spans 18 amino acids. The CDR3 coding sequence is TGTGCCAGCAGTTTCCCCACTCGAGGGACTAGCGGGTTCTCTGAGCAGTTCTTC. Protein: CASSFPTRGTSGFSEQFF.

This clonotype appeared many times. The chain couples TRBV12-3 or TRBV12-4 to TRBJ2-5; 16 positions agree with TRBD2. V was pared by 3 bases and J by 2 bases, with 12 bases of the junction left unmatched. There are 20 residues in the CDR3. Here the CDR3 DNA reads TGTGCCAGCAGTTTGTTTGGGGGACTAGCGGGGGGGGGTCCTCAAGAGACCCAGTACTTC. Its protein is CASSLFGGLAGGGPQETQYF.

This clonotype was observed many times. The CDR3 protein is CASSLVSPAKAFF. CDR3 nucleotide sequence: TGTGCCAGCAGTTTAGTTTCCCCAGCTAAAGCTTTCTTT. V usage is TRBV28 and J usage is TRBJ1-1; D remains unclear. V was cut by 2 bases and J by 9 bases, with 13 bases left in between. The CDR3 has 13 amino acids. Germline-derived CDR1 and CDR2 are MDHEN and SYDVKM.

The chain combines TRBV5-6 with TRBJ2-7, with D unclear. CDR1 and CDR2 from the germline V gene are SGHDT and YYEEEE. This CDR3 spans 13 amino acids. Trimming left V 3 bases short and J 7 bases short, with 14 bases between. The CDR3 loop is CASSWTDNGEQYF. The CDR3 coding sequence is TGTGCCAGCAGCTGGACCGATAATGGGGAGCAGTACTTC.

This clonotype was counted at least ten times. This chain joins TRBV28 and TRBJ1-5; D is unclear. The CDR3 loop spans 14 amino acids. Trimming shortened V by 1 base and J by 3 bases, and 7 bases separated the two germline ends. Germline CDR1 reads MDHEN; CDR2 reads SYDVKM. The CDR3 nucleotides read TGTGCCAGCAGTTTATTGGCAGACAATCAGCCCCAGCATTTT. This encodes CASSLLADNQPQHF.

This clonotype was seen a handful of times. This chain joins TRBV5-1 and TRBJ2-7; 11 nucleotides align to TRBD2. Germline trimming cut 4 bases from V and 7 bases from J; bases unmatched to any gene: 7. Germline values: CDR1 SGHRS, CDR2 YFSETQ. The length of the CDR3 is 14 residues. The CDR3 region has the DNA TGCGCCAGCAGCGAGGGACTAGCGGTCTGGGAGCAGTACTTC. It encodes CASSEGLAVWEQYF.

This clonotype was seen more than once but under ten times. CDR3 sequence (DNA): TGTGCCAGCAGCCCCACCGTTAGCGAACCAGATACGCAGTATTTT. It translates to CASSPTVSEPDTQYF. The V gene is TRBV7-3, the J gene TRBJ2-3; D may be TRBD2 (5 bases). Trimming took off 5 bases at V and 4 bases at J, with 16 bases between the two ends. Germline V CDR1 and CDR2: SGHTA, FQGTGA. The CDR3 is made up of 15 amino acids.

This clonotype was counted at least ten times. The rearrangement links TRBV12-3 or TRBV12-4 to TRBJ1-4, with no clear D. V was pared by 8 bases and J by 4 bases, with 14 bases between. The CDR3 extends over 14 amino acids. The CDR3 reads CASLRGSINEKLFF. CDR3 nucleotide sequence: TGTGCCAGCTTACGCGGGAGTATTAATGAAAAACTGTTTTTT.

In this sample, this clonotype turned up many times. The chain carries TRBV5-1 and TRBJ2-7; D unresolved. Trimming removed 4 bases from V and 0 bases from J, with 11 bases in between. Germline loops: CDR1 SGHRS, CDR2 YFSETQ. The CDR3 runs 14 residues. CDR3: CASSPDGYSYEQYF. Here the CDR3 DNA reads TGCGCCAGCAGCCCCGACGGATACTCCTACGAGCAGTACTTC.